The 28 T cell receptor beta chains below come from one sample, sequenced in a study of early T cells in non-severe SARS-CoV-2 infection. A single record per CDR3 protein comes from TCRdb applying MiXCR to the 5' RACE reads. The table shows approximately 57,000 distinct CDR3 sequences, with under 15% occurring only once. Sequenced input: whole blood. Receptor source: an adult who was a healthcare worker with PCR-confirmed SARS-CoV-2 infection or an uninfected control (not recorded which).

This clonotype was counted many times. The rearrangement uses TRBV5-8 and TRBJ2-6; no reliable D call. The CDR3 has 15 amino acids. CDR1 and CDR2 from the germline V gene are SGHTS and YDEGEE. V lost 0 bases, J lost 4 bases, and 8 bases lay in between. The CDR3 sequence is CASSLGSSGANVLTF. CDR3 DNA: TGTGCCAGCAGCTTGGGTAGCTCCGGGGCCAACGTCCTGACTTTC.

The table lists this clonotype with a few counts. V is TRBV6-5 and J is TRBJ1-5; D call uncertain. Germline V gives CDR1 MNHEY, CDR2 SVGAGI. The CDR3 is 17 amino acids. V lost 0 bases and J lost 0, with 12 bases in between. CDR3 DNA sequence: TGTGCCAGCAGTTACTCGATACCCGGGCTTAGCAATCAGCCCCAGCATTTT. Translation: CASSYSIPGLSNQPQHF.

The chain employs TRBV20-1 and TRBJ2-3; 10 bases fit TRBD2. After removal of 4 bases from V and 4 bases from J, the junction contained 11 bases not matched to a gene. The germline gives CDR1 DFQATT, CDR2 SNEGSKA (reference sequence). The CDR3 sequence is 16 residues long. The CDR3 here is CSATPLSGGAPDTQYF. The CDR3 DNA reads TGCAGTGCTACGCCCCTCAGCGGGGGGGCCCCAGATACGCAGTATTTT.

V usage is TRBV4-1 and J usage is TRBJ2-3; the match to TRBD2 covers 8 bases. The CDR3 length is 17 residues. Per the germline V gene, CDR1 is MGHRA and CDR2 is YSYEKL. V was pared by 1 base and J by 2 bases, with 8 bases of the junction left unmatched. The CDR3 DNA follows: TGCGCCAGCAGCCAAGGCCCCGGGGGGGGTCCCACAGATACGCAGTATTTT. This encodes CASSQGPGGGPTDTQYF.

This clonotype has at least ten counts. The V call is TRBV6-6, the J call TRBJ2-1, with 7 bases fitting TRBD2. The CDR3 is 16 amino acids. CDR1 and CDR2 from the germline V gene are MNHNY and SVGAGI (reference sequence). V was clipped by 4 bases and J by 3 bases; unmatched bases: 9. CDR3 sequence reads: CASSSAPGLGYNEQFF. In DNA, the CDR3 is TGTGCCAGCAGTTCCGCTCCCGGACTAGGCTACAATGAGCAGTTCTTC.

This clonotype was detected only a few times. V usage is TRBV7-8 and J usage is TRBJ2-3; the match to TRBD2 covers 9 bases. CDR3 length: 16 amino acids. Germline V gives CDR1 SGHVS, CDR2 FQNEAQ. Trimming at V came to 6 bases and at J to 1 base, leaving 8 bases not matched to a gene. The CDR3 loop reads CASRLGRGGGTDTQYF. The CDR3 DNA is TGTGCCAGCAGACTTGGGCGGGGGGGCGGCACAGATACGCAGTATTTT.

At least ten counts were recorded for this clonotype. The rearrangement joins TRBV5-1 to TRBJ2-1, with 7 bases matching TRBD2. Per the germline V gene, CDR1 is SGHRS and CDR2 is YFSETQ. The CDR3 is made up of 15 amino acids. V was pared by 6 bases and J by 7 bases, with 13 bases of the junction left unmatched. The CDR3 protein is CASTTLVGGGNEQFF. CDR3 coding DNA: TGCGCCAGCACTACCCTGGTTGGCGGGGGAAATGAGCAGTTCTTC.

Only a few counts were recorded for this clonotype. CDR3 region: CASSLGRLSAYEQYF. The CDR3 region has the DNA TGTGCCAGCAGCTTAGGACGACTATCCGCCTACGAGCAGTACTTC. This chain joins TRBV7-2 and TRBJ2-7, with D maybe TRBD2 (5 bases). The CDR3 is made up of 15 amino acids. In germline, CDR1 is SGHTA, CDR2 FQGNSA. V was clipped by 1 base and J by 2 bases, with 12 bases between them.

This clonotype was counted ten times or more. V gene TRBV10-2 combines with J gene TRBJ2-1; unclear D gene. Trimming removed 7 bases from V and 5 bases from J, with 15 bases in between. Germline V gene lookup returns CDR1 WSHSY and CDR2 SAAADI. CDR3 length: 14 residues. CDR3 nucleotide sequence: TGCGCCAGCATGAGGATTGGCAGGAACAATGAGCAGTTCTTC. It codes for CASMRIGRNNEQFF.

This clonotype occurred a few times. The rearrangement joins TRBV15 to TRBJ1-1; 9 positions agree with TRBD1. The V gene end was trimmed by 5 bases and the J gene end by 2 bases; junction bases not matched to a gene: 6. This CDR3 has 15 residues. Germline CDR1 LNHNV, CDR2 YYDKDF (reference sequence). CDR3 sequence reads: CATSGGQGRNTEAFF. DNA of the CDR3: TGTGCCACCAGCGGGGGACAGGGCCGTAACACTGAAGCTTTCTTT.

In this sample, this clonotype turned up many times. The CDR3 loop is CASSLNRGQSGYTF. Here the CDR3 DNA reads TGTGCCAGCAGTTTGAACAGGGGGCAATCTGGCTACACCTTC. This sequence joins TRBV12-3 or TRBV12-4 and TRBJ1-2; 9 bases match TRBD1. J gave up 7 bases and V 3 bases, and 6 bases lay outside the gene matches. The CDR3 is 14 amino acids.

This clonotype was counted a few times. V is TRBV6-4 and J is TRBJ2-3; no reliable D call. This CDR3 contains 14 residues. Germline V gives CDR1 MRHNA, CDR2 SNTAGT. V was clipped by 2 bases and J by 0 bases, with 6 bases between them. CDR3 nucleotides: TGTGCCAGCAGTGACCGGGCTAGCACAGATACGCAGTATTTT. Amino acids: CASSDRASTDTQYF.

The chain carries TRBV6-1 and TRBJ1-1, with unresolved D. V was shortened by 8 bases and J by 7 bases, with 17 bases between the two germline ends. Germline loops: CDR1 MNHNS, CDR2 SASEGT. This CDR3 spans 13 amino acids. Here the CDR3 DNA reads TGTGCCAGCCACCTCACTCTGGCACTTGAAGCTTTCTTT. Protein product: CASHLTLALEAFF.

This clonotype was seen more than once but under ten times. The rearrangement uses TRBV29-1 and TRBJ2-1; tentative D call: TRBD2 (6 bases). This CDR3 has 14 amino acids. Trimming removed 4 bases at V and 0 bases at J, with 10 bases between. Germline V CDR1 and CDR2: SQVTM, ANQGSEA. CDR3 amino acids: CSVGGDPSYNEQFF. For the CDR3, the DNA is TGCAGCGTTGGCGGGGACCCCTCCTACAATGAGCAGTTCTTC.

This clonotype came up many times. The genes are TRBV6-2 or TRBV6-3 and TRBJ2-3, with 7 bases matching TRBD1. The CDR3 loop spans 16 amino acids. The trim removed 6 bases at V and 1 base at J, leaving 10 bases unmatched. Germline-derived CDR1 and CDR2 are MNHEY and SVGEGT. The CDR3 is CASRPLGQDRTDTQYF. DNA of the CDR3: TGTGCCAGCAGACCCTTAGGACAGGACCGCACAGATACGCAGTATTTT.

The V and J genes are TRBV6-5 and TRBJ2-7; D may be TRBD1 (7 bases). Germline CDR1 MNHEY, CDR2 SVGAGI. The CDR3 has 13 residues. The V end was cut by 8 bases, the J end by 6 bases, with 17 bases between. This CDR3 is CASALAGGLEQYF. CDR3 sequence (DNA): TGTGCCAGCGCCCTGGCAGGGGGGCTCGAGCAGTACTTC.

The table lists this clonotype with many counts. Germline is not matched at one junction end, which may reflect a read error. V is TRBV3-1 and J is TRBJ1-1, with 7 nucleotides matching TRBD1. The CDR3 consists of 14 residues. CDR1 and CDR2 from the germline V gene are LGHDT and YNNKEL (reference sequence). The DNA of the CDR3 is TGTGCCAGCAGCCAATCAGGGGGGAACGCTGAAGCTTTCTTT. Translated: CASSQSGGNAEAFF.

The CDR3 reads CASSFSTGSSEAFF. DNA of the CDR3: TGTGCCAGCAGCTTCTCGACAGGGTCTAGTGAAGCTTTCTTT. The chain is built from TRBV11-2 and TRBJ1-1, with 7 bases that match TRBD1. The V and J ends lost 3 bases and 7 bases, in that order; junction bases with no gene match: 8. CDR1 SGHAT and CDR2 FQNNGV come from the germline V gene. CDR3 length equals 14 residues.

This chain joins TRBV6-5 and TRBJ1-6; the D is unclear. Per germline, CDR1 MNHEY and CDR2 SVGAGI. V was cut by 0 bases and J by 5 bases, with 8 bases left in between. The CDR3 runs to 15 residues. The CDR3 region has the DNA TGTGCCAGCAGTTACTCGCCCCAGAATAATTCACCCCTCCACTTT. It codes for CASSYSPQNNSPLHF.

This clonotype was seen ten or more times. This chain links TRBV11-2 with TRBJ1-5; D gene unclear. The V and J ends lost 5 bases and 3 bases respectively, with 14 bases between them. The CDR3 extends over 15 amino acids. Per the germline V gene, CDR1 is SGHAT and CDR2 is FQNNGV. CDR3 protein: CASSQSRDSNQPQHF. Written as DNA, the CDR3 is TGTGCCAGCAGCCAGAGCCGAGACTCCAATCAGCCCCAGCATTTT.

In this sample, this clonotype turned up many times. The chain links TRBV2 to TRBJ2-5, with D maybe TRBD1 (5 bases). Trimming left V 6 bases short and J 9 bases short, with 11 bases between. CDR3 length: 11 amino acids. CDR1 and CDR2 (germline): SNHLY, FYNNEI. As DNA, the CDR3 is TGTGCCAGCAGGGGAAAGGGGCCCCAGTACTTC. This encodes CASRGKGPQYF.

CDR3 loop: CASSQEIPGRNTGELFF. CDR3 nucleotide sequence: TGTGCCAGCAGCCAAGAGATACCGGGCAGGAACACCGGGGAGCTGTTTTTT. V and J are TRBV4-2 and TRBJ2-2; D gene unclear. Trimming removed 0 bases from V and 1 base from J, with 12 bases in between. Germline V CDR1 and CDR2: LGHNA, YNFKEQ. This CDR3 spans 17 amino acids.

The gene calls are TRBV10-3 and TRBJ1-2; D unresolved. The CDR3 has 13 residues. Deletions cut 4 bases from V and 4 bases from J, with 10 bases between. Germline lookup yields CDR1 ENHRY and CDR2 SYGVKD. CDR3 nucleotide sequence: TGTGCCATCAGTGGCAGATCGGGCTATGGCTACACCTTC. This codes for CAISGRSGYGYTF.

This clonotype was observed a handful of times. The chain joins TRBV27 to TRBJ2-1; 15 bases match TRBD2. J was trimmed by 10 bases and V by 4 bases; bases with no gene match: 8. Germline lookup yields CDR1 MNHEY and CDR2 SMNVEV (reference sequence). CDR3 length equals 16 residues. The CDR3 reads CASSSRTSGGAREQFF. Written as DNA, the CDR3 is TGTGCCAGCAGTTCCCGGACTAGCGGGGGGGCTAGGGAGCAGTTCTTC.

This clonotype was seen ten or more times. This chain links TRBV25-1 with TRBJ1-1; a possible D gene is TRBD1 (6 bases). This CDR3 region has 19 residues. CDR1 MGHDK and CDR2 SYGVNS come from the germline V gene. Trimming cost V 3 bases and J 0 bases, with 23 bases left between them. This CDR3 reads CASSDSVDRRGPMNTEAFF. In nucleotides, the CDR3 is TGTGCCAGCAGTGACTCCGTCGACAGGCGCGGTCCCATGAACACTGAAGCTTTCTTT. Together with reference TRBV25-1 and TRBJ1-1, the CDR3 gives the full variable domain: EADIYQTPRYLVIGTGKKITLECSQTMGHDKMYWYQQDPGMELHLIHYSYGVNSTEKGDLSSESTVSRIRTEHFPLTLESARPSHTSQYLCASSDSVDRRGPMNTEAFFGQGTRLTVV.

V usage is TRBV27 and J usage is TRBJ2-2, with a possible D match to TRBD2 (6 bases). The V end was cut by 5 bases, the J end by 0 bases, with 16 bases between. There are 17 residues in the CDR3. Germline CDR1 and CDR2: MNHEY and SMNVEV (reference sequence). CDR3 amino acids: CASSVYRDWTNTGELFF. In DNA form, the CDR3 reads TGTGCCAGCAGTGTATATCGGGACTGGACGAACACCGGGGAGCTGTTTTTT.

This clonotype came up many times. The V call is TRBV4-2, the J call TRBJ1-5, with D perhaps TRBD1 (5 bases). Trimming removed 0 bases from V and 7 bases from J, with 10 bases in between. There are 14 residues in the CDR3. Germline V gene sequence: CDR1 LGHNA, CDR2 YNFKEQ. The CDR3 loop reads CASSQEGGVQPQHF. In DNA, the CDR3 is TGTGCCAGCAGCCAAGAAGGAGGGGTCCAGCCCCAGCATTTT.

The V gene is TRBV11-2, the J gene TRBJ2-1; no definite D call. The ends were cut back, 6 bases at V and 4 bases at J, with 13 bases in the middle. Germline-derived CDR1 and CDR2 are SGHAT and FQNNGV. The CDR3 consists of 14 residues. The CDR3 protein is CASRLTGNYNEQFF. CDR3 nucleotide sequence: TGTGCCAGCAGATTGACTGGTAATTACAATGAGCAGTTCTTC.